The source of this T cell receptor beta chain is a study of shared clonotypes between healthy human individuals. Donors comprised healthy HIV-negative adults lacking recent acute infections or vaccinations. About this clone: The antigen is not known.

Findings of the study overall: Donor scarcity curtailed the genetic and exposure-history diversity represented herein.

Germline V lookup: CDR1 MNHEY, CDR2 SMNVEV (reference sequence). The V end was cut by 8 bases, the J end by 0 bases, with 16 bases between. This CDR3 region has 16 residues. Original methodology: ImmunoSEQ output held junction-only sequences without quality scores, so filtering differed. Method: immunoSEQ multiplex PCR; TCRdb's copy keeps in-frame clones and lacks some. V and J calls and clone size are as listed in that table; D and trimming were resolved from the DNA. The sample holds around 750,000 clones, approximately 79% seen once. This sequence joins TRBV27 and TRBJ2-2, with D possibly TRBD1 on 5 matching bases. Material: memory CD4+ T cells sorted from blood. The subset is: CD45RA-negative fraction. The TCR was taken from a woman between 25 and 40 years old in good health. The CDR3 is CASARQRLPNTGELFF. For the CDR3, the DNA is TGTGCCAGCGCTAGACAGCGCCTCCCGAACACCGGGGAGCTGTTTTTT.